The clone carrying this T cell receptor (beta chain) has just one count. This specimen comes from a study of blood T cell repertoires in COVID-19. The overall study: From T cells, B-cell-depleted T cells, or PBMCs came the material, which was cDNA or gDNA.

Germline values: CDR1 ENHRY, CDR2 SYGVKD. There are 12 residues in the CDR3. J lost 6 bases, V lost 2 bases, and 0 bases had no gene match. Authors' methods: The assay estimated nucleated cells by amplifying reference gene primers. Clones were sequenced by immunoSEQ multiplex PCR, and TCRdb holds only the in-frame ones, with some missing. V and J calls and clone size follow that table, whereas D and trimming were derived from the DNA. The sample yields 85,000 to 100,000 clones, approximately 90% seen once. The source of this sequence is a man aged 55 to 70 with acute or convalescent COVID-19. The chain joins TRBV10-3 to TRBJ1-1; TRBD1 agrees at 7 bases. Material for sequencing was peripheral blood. In DNA, the CDR3 is TGTGCCATCAGTGAGGGGACAGCTGAAGCTTTCTTT. This codes for CAISEGTAEAFF.